This TCR beta chain derives from a study of cytomegalovirus exposure and HLA in healthy donors. The CDR3 sequence is 10 residues long. Study-wide points: Of the V segments, some could not be distinguished, including TRBV6-2 and TRBV6-3, and were excluded. What a later analysis reportedly showed was that an Asian-associated ancestry cluster had fewer N-insertions than the approximately 700-donor mean. A later analysis linked around 15,000 TCR beta sequences to HLA alleles at 0.05 false discovery rate.

PCR used 60 Vbeta primers and 13 Jbeta primers. Under the authors' procedure: Roughly 76 million unique TCR beta chains, 10 million to 13 million of them shared, were counted by a later analysis. Some clones are missing from TCRdb's copy, which holds only in-frame ones; the method was immunoSEQ multiplex PCR. Clonal size and the V and J genes are those of that table, whereas D and trimming came from the DNA. In the table there are 160,000 or so clones, approximately 80% of which are singletons. As concerns this clone: Its antigen remains unknown.

The receptor's source is a woman in her forties or fifties in good health and CMV-seropositive. What was sequenced was PBMCs. The rearrangement links TRBV21-1 to TRBJ1-1; the table gives TRBD1 as D, unverified against the DNA. TRBV21-1 is tagged as a pseudogene. The CDR3 region is CANPTDEAFF. The CDR3 nucleotides are TGTGCCAACCCGACAGATGAAGCTTTCTTT.